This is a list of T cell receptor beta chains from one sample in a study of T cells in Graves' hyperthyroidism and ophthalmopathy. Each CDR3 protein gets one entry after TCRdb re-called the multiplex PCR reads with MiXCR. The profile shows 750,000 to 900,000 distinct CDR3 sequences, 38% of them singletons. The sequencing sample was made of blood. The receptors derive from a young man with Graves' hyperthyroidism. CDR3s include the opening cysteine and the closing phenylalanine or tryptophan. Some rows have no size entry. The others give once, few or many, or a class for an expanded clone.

cdr3_aa: CATTFRAPGANVLTF
j_call: TRBJ2-6
cdr3_length: 15
v_call: TRBV15
clone_size: many

cdr3_aa: CASSPSGGVNTEAFF
j_call: TRBJ1-1
cdr3_length: 15
v_call: TRBV9
clone_size: many

cdr3_aa: CASSRGNSGSEQYF
j_call: TRBJ2-7
cdr3_length: 14
v_call: TRBV5-1
clone_size: once

cdr3_aa: CASSPYLDTEAFF
j_call: TRBJ1-1
cdr3_length: 13
v_call: TRBV6-5
clone_size: NA

cdr3_aa: CASSWQGDLTLHF
j_call: TRBJ1-6
cdr3_length: 13
v_call: TRBV27
clone_size: NA

cdr3_aa: CSVFGAGRSYEQYF
j_call: TRBJ2-7
cdr3_length: 14
v_call: TRBV29-1
clone_size: few

cdr3_aa: CASSLVPPTSRVGGETQYF
j_call: TRBJ2-5
cdr3_length: 19
v_call: TRBV7-2
clone_size: NA

cdr3_aa: CASSRQGGAGNTIYF
j_call: TRBJ1-3
cdr3_length: 15
v_call: TRBV6-5
clone_size: NA

cdr3_aa: CASSVGVQGKETQYF
j_call: TRBJ2-5
cdr3_length: 15
v_call: TRBV9
clone_size: few

cdr3_aa: CASSQVSGGYGYTF
j_call: TRBJ1-2
cdr3_length: 14
v_call: TRBV4-1
clone_size: NA

cdr3_aa: CASSLYRQGAFF
j_call: TRBJ1-1
cdr3_length: 12
v_call: TRBV12-3/TRBV12-4
clone_size: NA

cdr3_aa: CASSFGRSANTGELFF
j_call: TRBJ2-2
cdr3_length: 16
v_call: TRBV19
clone_size: few

cdr3_aa: CASSGGSSYNSPLHF
j_call: TRBJ1-6
cdr3_length: 15
v_call: TRBV2
clone_size: many

cdr3_aa: CSVVGVSAFF
j_call: TRBJ1-1
cdr3_length: 10
v_call: TRBV29-1
clone_size: many

cdr3_aa: CASSARDRAGYTF
j_call: TRBJ1-2
cdr3_length: 13
v_call: TRBV2
clone_size: few

cdr3_aa: CASSLVAGAETQYF
j_call: TRBJ2-5
cdr3_length: 14
v_call: TRBV7-9
clone_size: many

cdr3_aa: CASSLAVGESHEQYF
j_call: TRBJ2-7
cdr3_length: 15
v_call: TRBV5-1
clone_size: once

cdr3_aa: CASSTDRTYGYTF
j_call: TRBJ1-2
cdr3_length: 13
v_call: TRBV11-2
clone_size: many

cdr3_aa: CSAADRAMGYTF
j_call: TRBJ1-2
cdr3_length: 12
v_call: TRBV20-1
clone_size: many

cdr3_aa: CASSLLDRAHADTQYF
j_call: TRBJ2-3
cdr3_length: 16
v_call: TRBV7-9
clone_size: NA

cdr3_aa: CASSPRDRVNTEAFF
j_call: TRBJ1-1
cdr3_length: 15
v_call: TRBV25-1
clone_size: NA

cdr3_aa: CASSQSTGTQYF
j_call: TRBJ2-5
cdr3_length: 12
v_call: TRBV3-1
clone_size: few

cdr3_aa: CASMGLTGKGAEAFF
j_call: TRBJ1-1
cdr3_length: 15
v_call: TRBV12-3/TRBV12-4
clone_size: NA

cdr3_aa: CATSRDPVQVNQPQHF
j_call: TRBJ1-5
cdr3_length: 16
v_call: TRBV15
clone_size: many

cdr3_aa: CASSYKEGEASPLHF
j_call: TRBJ1-6
cdr3_length: 15
v_call: TRBV6-5
clone_size: NA

cdr3_aa: CASFKDEAEAFF
j_call: TRBJ1-1
cdr3_length: 12
v_call: TRBV6-5
clone_size: NA

cdr3_aa: CANKGPASTEAFF
j_call: TRBJ1-1
cdr3_length: 13
v_call: TRBV10-3
clone_size: many

cdr3_aa: CASRNPYGRTEAFF
j_call: TRBJ1-1
cdr3_length: 14
v_call: TRBV2
clone_size: NA

cdr3_aa: CASSQGAFTNEKLFF
j_call: TRBJ1-4
cdr3_length: 15
v_call: TRBV14
clone_size: NA

cdr3_aa: CSVTGGNNQPQHF
j_call: TRBJ1-5
cdr3_length: 13
v_call: TRBV29-1
clone_size: many

cdr3_aa: CASSFGGGDTIYF
j_call: TRBJ1-3
cdr3_length: 13
v_call: TRBV12-3/TRBV12-4
clone_size: few

cdr3_aa: CAISEEGNEQFF
j_call: TRBJ2-1
cdr3_length: 12
v_call: TRBV10-3
clone_size: NA

cdr3_aa: CASSLQGPDTGAFF
j_call: TRBJ1-1
cdr3_length: 14
v_call: TRBV5-1
clone_size: NA

cdr3_aa: CASSFGTSPLHF
j_call: TRBJ1-6
cdr3_length: 12
v_call: TRBV5-5
clone_size: many

cdr3_aa: CATARAVYGYTF
j_call: TRBJ1-2
cdr3_length: 12
v_call: TRBV10-3
clone_size: NA

cdr3_aa: CSASGLAGDNYQETQYF
j_call: TRBJ2-5
cdr3_length: 17
v_call: TRBV20-1
clone_size: NA

cdr3_aa: CSASHRGRPETQYF
j_call: TRBJ2-5
cdr3_length: 14
v_call: TRBV20-1
clone_size: NA

cdr3_aa: CASSLAPSEEQYF
j_call: TRBJ2-7
cdr3_length: 13
v_call: TRBV7-9
clone_size: NA

cdr3_aa: CAIGTSGYEQYF
j_call: TRBJ2-7
cdr3_length: 12
v_call: TRBV10-3
clone_size: many

cdr3_aa: CASSRQGAEYEQYF
j_call: TRBJ2-7
cdr3_length: 14
v_call: TRBV2
clone_size: many

cdr3_aa: CAISPTVYEQYF
j_call: TRBJ2-7
cdr3_length: 12
v_call: TRBV10-3
clone_size: many

cdr3_aa: CASSLGAKQGTIYF
j_call: TRBJ1-3
cdr3_length: 14
v_call: TRBV5-1
clone_size: NA

cdr3_aa: CASRPDRGVNNSPLHF
j_call: TRBJ1-6
cdr3_length: 16
v_call: TRBV7-9
clone_size: few

cdr3_aa: CASSLEEGANGYTF
j_call: TRBJ1-2
cdr3_length: 14
v_call: TRBV11-3
clone_size: few

cdr3_aa: CASSLAGYRGSGYTF
j_call: TRBJ1-2
cdr3_length: 15
v_call: TRBV7-6
clone_size: NA

cdr3_aa: CASSLWRDYEQYF
j_call: TRBJ2-7
cdr3_length: 13
v_call: TRBV12-3/TRBV12-4
clone_size: NA

cdr3_aa: CATSIHSGTYEQYF
j_call: TRBJ2-7
cdr3_length: 14
v_call: TRBV15
clone_size: many

cdr3_aa: CATSDYPRTGKETQYF
j_call: TRBJ2-5
cdr3_length: 16
v_call: TRBV24-1
clone_size: many